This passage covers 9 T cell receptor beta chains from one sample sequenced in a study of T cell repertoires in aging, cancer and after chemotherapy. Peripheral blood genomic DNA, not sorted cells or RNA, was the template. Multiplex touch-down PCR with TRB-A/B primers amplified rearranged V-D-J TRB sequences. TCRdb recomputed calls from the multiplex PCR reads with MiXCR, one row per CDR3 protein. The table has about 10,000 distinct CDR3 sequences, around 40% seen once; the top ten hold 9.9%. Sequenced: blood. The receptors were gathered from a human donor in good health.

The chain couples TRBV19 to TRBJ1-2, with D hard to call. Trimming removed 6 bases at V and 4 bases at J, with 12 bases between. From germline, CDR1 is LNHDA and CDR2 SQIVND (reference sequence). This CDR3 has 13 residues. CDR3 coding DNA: TGTGCCAGTAGCCTCCCCCGGACCTATGGCTACACCTTC. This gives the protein CASSLPRTYGYTF.

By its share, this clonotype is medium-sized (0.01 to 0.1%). In DNA, the CDR3 is TGTGCCAGTAGTATCGCAGATACGCAGTATTTT. It codes for CASSIADTQYF. The chain joins TRBV19 to TRBJ2-3; D gene ambiguous. Looked up from germline, CDR1 is LNHDA and CDR2 is SQIVND (reference sequence). Trimming cost V 3 bases and J 4 bases, with 2 bases left between them. The CDR3 is made up of 11 amino acids. Drawing the rest from reference TRBV19 and TRBJ2-3, the complete variable domain is DGGITQSPKYLFRKEGQNVTLSCEQNLNHDAMYWYRQDPGQGLRLIYYSQIVNDFQKGDIAEGYSVSREKKESFPLTVTSAQKNPTAFYLCASSIADTQYFGPGTRLTVL.

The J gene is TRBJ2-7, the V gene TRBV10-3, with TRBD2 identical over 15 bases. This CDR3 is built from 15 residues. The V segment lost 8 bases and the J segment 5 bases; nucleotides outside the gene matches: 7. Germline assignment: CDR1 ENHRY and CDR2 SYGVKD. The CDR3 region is CAIHGGLAGGNEQYF. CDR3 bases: TGTGCCATCCACGGGGGACTAGCGGGAGGTAACGAGCAGTACTTC.

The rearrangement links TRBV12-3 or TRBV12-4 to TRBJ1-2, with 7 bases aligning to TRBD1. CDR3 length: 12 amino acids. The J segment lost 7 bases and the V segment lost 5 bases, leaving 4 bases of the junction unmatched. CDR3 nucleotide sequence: TGTGCCAGCAGTCAAGGGACAGTTGGCTACACCTTC. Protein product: CASSQGTVGYTF.

Here the CDR3 DNA reads TGCGCCAGCAGCTTGCAAGTCGGGGGCCAGGGATCACCCCTCCACTTT. Protein: CASSLQVGGQGSPLHF. V gene TRBV5-1 combines with J gene TRBJ1-6, with D perhaps TRBD1 (6 bases). V gave up 1 base and J gave up 10 bases, with 18 bases separating them. Germline V lookup: CDR1 SGHRS, CDR2 YFSETQ. This CDR3 is built from 16 residues.

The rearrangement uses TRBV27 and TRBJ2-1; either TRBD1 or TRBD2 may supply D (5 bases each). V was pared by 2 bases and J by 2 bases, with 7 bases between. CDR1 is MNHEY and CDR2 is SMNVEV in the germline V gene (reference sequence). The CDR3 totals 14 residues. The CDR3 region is CASSLGDAYNEQFF. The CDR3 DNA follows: TGTGCCAGCAGTTTAGGGGACGCCTACAATGAGCAGTTCTTC.

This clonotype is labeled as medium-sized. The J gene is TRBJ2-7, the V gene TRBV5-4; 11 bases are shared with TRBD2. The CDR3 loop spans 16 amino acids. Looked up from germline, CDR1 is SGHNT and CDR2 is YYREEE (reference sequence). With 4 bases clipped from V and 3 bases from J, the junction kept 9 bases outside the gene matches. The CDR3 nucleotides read TGTGCCAGCAGCCGACTTAGCGGGAGGGCCGGCTACGAGCAGTACTTC. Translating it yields CASSRLSGRAGYEQYF.

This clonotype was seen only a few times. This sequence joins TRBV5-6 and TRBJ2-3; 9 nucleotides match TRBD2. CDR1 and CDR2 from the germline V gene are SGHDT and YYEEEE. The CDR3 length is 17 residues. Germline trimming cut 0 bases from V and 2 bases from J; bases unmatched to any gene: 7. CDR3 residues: CASSLVATSGYTDTQYF. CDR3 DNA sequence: TGTGCCAGCAGCTTGGTCGCGACTAGCGGATACACAGATACGCAGTATTTT.

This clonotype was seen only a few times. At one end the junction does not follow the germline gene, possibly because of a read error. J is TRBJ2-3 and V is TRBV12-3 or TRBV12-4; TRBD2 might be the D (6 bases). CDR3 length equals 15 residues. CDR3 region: CASRLGGAGLDTQYF. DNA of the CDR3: TGTGCCAGCAGGTTAGGAGGGGCCGGCCTGGATACGCAGTATTTT.